The T cell receptor beta chain described here comes from a study of CD8+ T cells in alopecia areata. Treatment specified: oral pan-JAK inhibitor, 5-10 mg twice daily. This clone was seen more than once but under ten times. The antigen is undetermined. Extraction and reverse transcription of RNA yielded cDNA as the sequencing template. Assay used: immunoSEQ multiplex PCR; TCRdb lists only in-frame clones, some missing. Found here are more than 90,000 clones, 58% of them singletons; the top ten hold more than 25%. Germline V lookup: CDR1 SEHNR, CDR2 FQNEAQ (reference sequence). V was trimmed by 4 bases and J by 7 bases, leaving 8 bases between them. The CDR3 runs to 12 residues. Findings and limits, study-wide: The study found TCR sharing across patients less clear than in mice, possibly for HLA reasons.

This clonotype originated in a human donor with alopecia areata. The chain combines TRBV7-9 with TRBJ2-4; tentatively, D is TRBD2 (5 bases). The source was CD8+ T cells sorted from blood, collected at week 4, from a patient treated with tofacitinib. The CDR3 protein is CASSSGINIQYF. As DNA, the CDR3 is TGTGCCAGCAGCTCCGGGATCAACATTCAGTACTTC.